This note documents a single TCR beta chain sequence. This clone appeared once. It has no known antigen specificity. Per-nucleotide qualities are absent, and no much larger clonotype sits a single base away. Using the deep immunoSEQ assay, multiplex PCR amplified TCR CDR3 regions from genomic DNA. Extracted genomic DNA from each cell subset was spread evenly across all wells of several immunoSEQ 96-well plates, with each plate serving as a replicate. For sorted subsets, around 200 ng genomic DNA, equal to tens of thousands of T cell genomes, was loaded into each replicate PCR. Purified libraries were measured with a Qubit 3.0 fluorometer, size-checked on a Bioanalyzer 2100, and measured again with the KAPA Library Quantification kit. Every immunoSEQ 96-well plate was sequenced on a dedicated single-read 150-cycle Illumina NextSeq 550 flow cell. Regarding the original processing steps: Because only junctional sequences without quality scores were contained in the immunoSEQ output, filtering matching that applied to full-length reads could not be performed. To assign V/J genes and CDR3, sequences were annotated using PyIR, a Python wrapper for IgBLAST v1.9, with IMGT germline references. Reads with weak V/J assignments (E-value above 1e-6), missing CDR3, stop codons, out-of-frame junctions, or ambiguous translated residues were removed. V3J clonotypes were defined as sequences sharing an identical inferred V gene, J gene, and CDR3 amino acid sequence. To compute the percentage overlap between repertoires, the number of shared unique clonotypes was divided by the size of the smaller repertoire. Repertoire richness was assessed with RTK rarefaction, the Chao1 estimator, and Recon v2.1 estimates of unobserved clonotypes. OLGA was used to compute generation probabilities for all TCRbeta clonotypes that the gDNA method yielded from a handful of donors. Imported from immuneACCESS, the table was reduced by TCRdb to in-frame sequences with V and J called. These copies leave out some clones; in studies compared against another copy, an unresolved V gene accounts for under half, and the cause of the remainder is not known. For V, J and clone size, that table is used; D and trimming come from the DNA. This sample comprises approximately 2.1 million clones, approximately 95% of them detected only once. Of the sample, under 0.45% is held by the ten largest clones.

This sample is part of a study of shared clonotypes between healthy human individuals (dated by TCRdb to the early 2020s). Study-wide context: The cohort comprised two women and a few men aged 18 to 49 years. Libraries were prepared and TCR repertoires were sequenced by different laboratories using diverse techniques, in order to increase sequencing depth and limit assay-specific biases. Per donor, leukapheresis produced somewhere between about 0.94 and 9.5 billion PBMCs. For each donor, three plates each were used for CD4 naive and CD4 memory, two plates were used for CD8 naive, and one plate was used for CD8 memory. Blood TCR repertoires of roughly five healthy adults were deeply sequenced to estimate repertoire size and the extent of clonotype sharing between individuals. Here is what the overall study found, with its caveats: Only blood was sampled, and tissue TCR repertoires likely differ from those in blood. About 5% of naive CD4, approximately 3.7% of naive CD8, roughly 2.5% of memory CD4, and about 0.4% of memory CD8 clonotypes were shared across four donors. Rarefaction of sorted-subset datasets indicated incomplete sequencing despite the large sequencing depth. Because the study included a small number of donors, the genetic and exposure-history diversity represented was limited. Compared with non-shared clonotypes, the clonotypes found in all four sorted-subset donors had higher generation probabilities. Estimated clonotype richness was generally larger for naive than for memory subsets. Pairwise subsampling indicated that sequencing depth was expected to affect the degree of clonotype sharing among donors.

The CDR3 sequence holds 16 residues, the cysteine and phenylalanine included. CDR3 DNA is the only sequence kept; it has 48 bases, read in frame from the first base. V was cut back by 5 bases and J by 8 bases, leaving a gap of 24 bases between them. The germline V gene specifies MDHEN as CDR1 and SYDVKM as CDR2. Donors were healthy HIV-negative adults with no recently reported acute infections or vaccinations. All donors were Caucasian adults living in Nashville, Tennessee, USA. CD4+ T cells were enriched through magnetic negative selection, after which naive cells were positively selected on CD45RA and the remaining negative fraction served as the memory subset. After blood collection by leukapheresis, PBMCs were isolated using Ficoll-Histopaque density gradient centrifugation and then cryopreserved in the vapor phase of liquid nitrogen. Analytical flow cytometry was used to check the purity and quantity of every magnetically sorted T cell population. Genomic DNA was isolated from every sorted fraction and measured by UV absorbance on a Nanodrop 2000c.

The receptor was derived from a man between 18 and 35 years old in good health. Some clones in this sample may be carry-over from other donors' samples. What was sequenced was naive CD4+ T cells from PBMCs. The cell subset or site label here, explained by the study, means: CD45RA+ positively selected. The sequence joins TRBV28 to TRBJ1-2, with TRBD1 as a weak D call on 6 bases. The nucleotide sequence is TGTGCCAGCAGTCCCCAGGGGATTTGGACCGCGGGGGGCTACACCTTC. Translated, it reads CASSPQGIWTAGGYTF.